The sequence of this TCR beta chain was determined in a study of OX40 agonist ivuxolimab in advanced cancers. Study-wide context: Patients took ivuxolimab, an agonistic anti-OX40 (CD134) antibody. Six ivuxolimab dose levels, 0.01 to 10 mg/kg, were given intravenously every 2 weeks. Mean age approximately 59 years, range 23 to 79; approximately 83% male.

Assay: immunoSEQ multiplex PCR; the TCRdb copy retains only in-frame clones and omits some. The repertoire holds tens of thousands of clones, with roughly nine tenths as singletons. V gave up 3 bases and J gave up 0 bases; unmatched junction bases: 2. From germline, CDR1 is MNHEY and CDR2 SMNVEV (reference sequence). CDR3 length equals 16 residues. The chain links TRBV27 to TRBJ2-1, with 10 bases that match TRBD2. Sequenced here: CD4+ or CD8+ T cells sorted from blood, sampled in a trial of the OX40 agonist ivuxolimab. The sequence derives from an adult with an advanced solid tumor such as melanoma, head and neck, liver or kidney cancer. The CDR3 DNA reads TGTGCCAGCAGTTTTAGCGGGAGGAGCTCCTACAATGAGCAGTTCTTC. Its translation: CASSFSGRSSYNEQFF.